These 20 T cell receptor beta chains were all obtained from the same sample, sequenced in a study of response to subunit inactivated influenza vaccine. A single record per CDR3 protein comes from TCRdb applying MiXCR to the RT-PCR reads. The table includes about 540,000 distinct CDR3 sequences, around 25% detected once. The data also belong to a second study, concerning T cells expressing NK-cell markers. From that study: Synthesis of TCR beta cDNA relied on 5'RACE template switching carrying UMIs.

The specimen was CD4+ T cells sorted from PBMCs, collected about 12 days after vaccination. The receptors were gathered from a man aged 50 to 60 who received an inactivated influenza vaccine.

This chain connects TRBV7-9 to TRBJ2-1, with TRBD2 as a possible D gene (5 bases). V lost 6 bases and J lost 8, with 17 bases in between. From germline, CDR1 is SEHNR and CDR2 FQNEAQ (reference sequence). This CDR3 has 14 amino acids. The CDR3 is CASSPEDWWDEQFF. CDR3 sequence (DNA): TGTGCCAGCAGTCCGGAGGACTGGTGGGATGAGCAGTTCTTC.

The CDR3 sequence: CSAEPLASTDTQYF. CDR3 in DNA: TGCAGTGCCGAGCCGCTAGCGAGCACAGATACGCAGTATTTT. The chain links TRBV20-1 to TRBJ2-3, with a weak D call TRBD2 (6 bases). V was trimmed by 6 bases and J by 0 bases, leaving 13 bases between them. The length of the CDR3 is 14 residues. Germline V CDR1 and CDR2: DFQATT, SNEGSKA (reference sequence).

The chain recombines TRBV4-3 with TRBJ2-1; tentatively, D is TRBD2 (6 bases). V lost 4 bases and J 5 bases, leaving 18 bases between the germline ends. CDR1 LGHNA and CDR2 YSLEER come from the germline V gene. This CDR3 contains 16 residues. This CDR3 reads CASSLRSGGDHNEQFF. CDR3 nucleotides: TGCGCCAGCAGCCTGCGATCGGGCGGGGACCACAATGAGCAGTTCTTC.

This chain links TRBV7-8 with TRBJ1-4, with TRBD1 identical over 7 bases. Trimming removed 5 bases from V and 7 bases from J; junction bases left unmatched: 7. Germline V gene lookup returns CDR1 SGHVS and CDR2 FQNEAQ. The CDR3 loop spans 14 amino acids. The CDR3 protein is CASSPDRMPEKLFF. The CDR3 DNA is TGTGCCAGCAGCCCGGACAGGATGCCTGAAAAACTGTTTTTT.

The rearrangement joins TRBV5-1 to TRBJ1-1, with 9 bases matching TRBD1. Germline V gene sequence: CDR1 SGHRS, CDR2 YFSETQ. The length of the CDR3 is 14 residues. Trimming took 3 bases from V and 3 from J; bases not matched to a gene: 3. CDR3: CASSWGQGDTEAFF. The CDR3 region has the DNA TGCGCCAGCAGCTGGGGACAGGGAGACACTGAAGCTTTCTTT.

The chain has TRBV6-1 and TRBJ2-2; 8 bases are a match to TRBD1. Germline loops: CDR1 MNHNS, CDR2 SASEGT. This CDR3 comprises 15 residues. V trimming: 6 bases; J trimming: 4 bases; junction bases outside the gene matches: 7. The CDR3 DNA reads as TGTGCCAGCAGCCGACAGGGGATGGGCACCGGGGAGCTGTTTTTT. This sequence encodes CASSRQGMGTGELFF.

This clonotype was counted once. The chain recombines TRBV18 with TRBJ2-1; D unclear. The CDR3 totals 15 residues. CDR1 is KGHSH and CDR2 is LQKENI in the germline V gene. Trimming shortened V by 0 bases and J by 7 bases, and 13 bases separated the two germline ends. The CDR3 spells CASSPPSINRNEQFF. For the CDR3, the DNA is TGTGCCAGCTCACCACCGAGTATTAATCGGAATGAGCAGTTCTTC.

This clonotype was seen only a few times. This rearrangement joins TRBV5-1 to TRBJ1-2; the D is unclear. The V end lost 0 bases, the J end lost 8 bases, and 11 bases lay between the germline ends. The CDR3 spans 13 residues. CDR1 and CDR2 (germline): SGHRS, YFSETQ. CDR3 bases: TGCGCCAGCAGCTTGGGGACGGACCAAGGCTACACCTTC. Its translation: CASSLGTDQGYTF.

In its sample, this clonotype was seen a few times. The chain recombines TRBV12-3 or TRBV12-4 with TRBJ1-2; the D gene is possibly TRBD1 (5 bases). Trimming pared 2 bases from V and 4 bases from J, leaving 8 bases between. The CDR3 covers 13 residues. Here the CDR3 DNA reads TGTGCCAGCAGTTTACGGGGCGCCTATGGCTACACCTTC. Translation gives CASSLRGAYGYTF.

The chain carries TRBV11-3 and TRBJ2-2; unclear D gene. The V and J ends lost 0 bases and 2 bases respectively, with 10 bases between them. CDR1 is SGHNT, CDR2 YENEEA, per germline. The CDR3 is 16 amino acids. CDR3 sequence reads: CASSLDHGENTGELFF. The DNA for the CDR3 is TGTGCCAGCAGCTTAGATCATGGGGAAAACACCGGGGAGCTGTTTTTT.

This clonotype was observed a handful of times. The chain joins TRBV21-1 to TRBJ2-2. TRBV21-1 is a listed pseudogene. CDR3 length equals 16 residues. CDR3 loop: CASSKVDHFVGGELFF. The CDR3 DNA reads as TGTGCCAGCAGCAAAGTCGACCACTTCGTGGGCGGGGAGCTGTTTTTT.

The table lists this clonotype with many counts. The chain is built from TRBV29-1 and TRBJ2-7; 10 bases line up with TRBD1. The CDR3 covers 14 residues. Germline-derived CDR1 and CDR2 are SQVTM and ANQGSEA. Losses at the gene ends were 0 bases for V and 6 bases for J; bases not matched to a gene: 5. The DNA of the CDR3 is TGCAGCGTTGAAGACCCCGGGACAGGGGTCGAGCAGTACTTC. This encodes CSVEDPGTGVEQYF.

The chain has TRBV24-1 and TRBJ2-3; 16 bases are a match to TRBD2. The V gene's germline CDR1 is KGHDR and CDR2 SFDVKD. The CDR3 sequence is 20 residues long. Germline trimming cut 3 bases from V and 3 bases from J; bases unmatched to any gene: 11. The CDR3 DNA reads TGTGCCACCAGTGATCGACCGGGACTAGCGGGAGGGGAGCGTACAGATACGCAGTATTTT. It yields the protein CATSDRPGLAGGERTDTQYF.

This sequence joins TRBV5-1 and TRBJ2-1; D is undetermined. Between the trimmed V and J ends, which lost 1 base and 6 bases, there was a span of 8 bases. The CDR3 spans 13 residues. Germline-derived CDR1 and CDR2 are SGHRS and YFSETQ. CDR3 sequence reads: CASSLKASNEQFF. The DNA of the CDR3 is TGCGCCAGCAGCTTGAAGGCGTCCAATGAGCAGTTCTTC.

This clonotype was recorded only once. The chain has TRBV2 and TRBJ1-2; D not resolved. The length of the CDR3 is 15 residues. From germline, CDR1 is SNHLY and CDR2 FYNNEI. Trimming took 4 bases from V and 3 from J, leaving 15 bases between them. This chain's CDR3 is CASSAGLQPYYGYTF. The CDR3 DNA is TGTGCCAGCAGTGCAGGTTTACAGCCCTACTATGGCTACACCTTC.

The chain recombines TRBV18 with TRBJ2-5, with a possible D match to TRBD1 (6 bases). Trimming took off 2 bases at V and 1 base at J, with 14 bases between the two ends. The CDR3 length is 16 residues. The germline V gene encodes CDR1 KGHSH and CDR2 LQKENI. CDR3 in DNA: TGTGCCAGCTCACCAAATTCGAACAGGGTCCAAGAGACCCAGTACTTC. Its protein is CASSPNSNRVQETQYF. The full variable domain, in which reference TRBV18 and TRBJ2-5 provide the parts outside the CDR3, is NAGVMQNPRHLVRRRGQEARLRCSPMKGHSHVYWYRQLPEEGLKFMVYLQKENIIDESGMPKERFSAEFPKEGPSILRIQQVVRGDSAAYFCASSPNSNRVQETQYFGPGTRLLVL.

Only a few counts were recorded for this clonotype. The chain couples TRBV24-1 to TRBJ2-1, with 11 nucleotides matching TRBD2. Germline lookup yields CDR1 KGHDR and CDR2 SFDVKD. V shed 4 bases and J 4 bases; nucleotides not matched to a gene: 2. The CDR3 is 15 amino acids. CDR3 bases: TGTGCCACCAGTGAAGGACTAGCGGGTTACAATGAGCAGTTCTTC. It translates to CATSEGLAGYNEQFF.

This clonotype was detected only a few times. The chain recombines TRBV20-1 with TRBJ1-5; no clear D. In germline, CDR1 is DFQATT, CDR2 SNEGSKA (reference sequence). Trimming took 2 bases from V and 0 from J, leaving 5 bases between them. This CDR3 has 13 amino acids. The CDR3 loop is CSARSDSNQPQHF. The CDR3 nucleotides are TGCAGTGCTAGAAGTGATAGCAATCAGCCCCAGCATTTT.

This clonotype came up a few times. The gene calls are TRBV4-3 and TRBJ2-3; D uncertain. CDR3 length: 15 amino acids. Germline V gene lookup returns CDR1 LGHNA and CDR2 YSLEER. V was trimmed by 0 bases and J by 0 bases, leaving 7 bases between them. CDR3 bases: TGCGCCAGCAGCCAAGAAGTGGCTAGCACAGATACGCAGTATTTT. Its protein is CASSQEVASTDTQYF.

V usage is TRBV28 and J usage is TRBJ2-3; 13 bases fit TRBD2. CDR1 and CDR2 (germline): MDHEN, SYDVKM. The V gene end was trimmed by 8 bases and the J gene end by 3 bases; junction bases not matched to a gene: 17. The CDR3 runs to 19 residues. The CDR3 sequence is CASVSILQLAGGGTDTQYF. CDR3 DNA: TGTGCCAGCGTTTCCATACTTCAACTAGCGGGAGGGGGGACAGATACGCAGTATTTT. Combining the CDR3 with reference TRBV28 and TRBJ2-3 gives the whole variable domain DVKVTQSSRYLVKRTGEKVFLECVQDMDHENMFWYRQDPGLGLRLIYFSYDVKMKEKGDIPEGYSVSREKKERFSLILESASTNQTSMYLCASVSILQLAGGGTDTQYFGPGTRLTVL.